Below, one T cell receptor (beta chain) is given with its context. Its specificity is not known. The record originates from a study of T cell responses to AZD1222 COVID-19 vaccine. Whole-study findings and limits: There were mostly white British donors and more females than males, and clonal diversity was possibly underestimated. With dominance at 160-218 and 743-854, vaccine-associated CD4 TCRs spanned spike.

The assay was immunoSEQ multiplex PCR, and TCRdb's table has in-frame clones only and misses some. The sample has under 200,000 clones, roughly 87% seen once; the top ten hold approximately 1%. The germline V and J ends were trimmed by 6 bases and 0 bases, with 18 bases remaining between them. The CDR3 runs to 17 residues. Germline CDR1 is MNHEY and CDR2 is SMNVEV (reference sequence). The genes are TRBV27 and TRBJ2-1, with D possibly matching TRBD1 (6 bases). The sequencing used peripheral blood, collected 28 days after the second AZD1222 dose. This sequence originates from an adult who received the AZD1222 COVID-19 vaccine. CDR3: CASRRAPTGSSYNEQFF. The CDR3 DNA sequence: TGTGCCAGCAGGAGAGCCCCGACAGGCAGCTCCTACAATGAGCAGTTCTTC.